The source of this T cell receptor beta chain is a study of T cells in Graves' hyperthyroidism and ophthalmopathy. CDR1 and CDR2 from the germline V gene are SNHLY and FYNNEI. The V segment lost 4 bases and the J segment 3 bases; nucleotides outside the gene matches: 2. The CDR3 extends over 13 amino acids. There were TCR beta CDR3 regions amplified from RNA transcripts. HTBI primers were employed in a first-round RT-PCR of the TCR CDR3. TCRdb reprocessed the multiplex PCR reads via MiXCR and lists one record per CDR3 protein. This sample has 250,000 to 300,000 distinct CDR3 sequences, with 12% to 15% found just once. This clonotype was detected many times.

The origin of this receptor is a woman in her thirties or forties with Graves' hyperthyroidism. The sequenced material came from blood. The chain combines TRBV2 with TRBJ2-5; 7 bases match TRBD2. The CDR3 spells CASSAGREETQYF. As DNA, the CDR3 is TGTGCCAGCAGTGCGGGGAGGGAAGAGACCCAGTACTTC.